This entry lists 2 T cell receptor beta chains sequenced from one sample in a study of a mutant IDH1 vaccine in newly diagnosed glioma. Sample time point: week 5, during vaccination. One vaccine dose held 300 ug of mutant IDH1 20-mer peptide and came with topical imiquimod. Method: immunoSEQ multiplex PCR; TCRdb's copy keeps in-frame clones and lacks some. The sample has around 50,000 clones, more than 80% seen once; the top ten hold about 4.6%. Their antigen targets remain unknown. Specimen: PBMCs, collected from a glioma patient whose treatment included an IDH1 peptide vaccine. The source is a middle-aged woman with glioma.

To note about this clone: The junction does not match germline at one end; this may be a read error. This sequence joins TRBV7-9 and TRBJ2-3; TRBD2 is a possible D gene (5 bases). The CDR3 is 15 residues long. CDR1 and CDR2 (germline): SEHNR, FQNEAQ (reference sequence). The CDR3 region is CASSLAFSSTDTQYF. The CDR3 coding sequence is TGTGCCAGCAGCCTAGCCTTCTCTAGCACAGATACGCAGTATTTT.

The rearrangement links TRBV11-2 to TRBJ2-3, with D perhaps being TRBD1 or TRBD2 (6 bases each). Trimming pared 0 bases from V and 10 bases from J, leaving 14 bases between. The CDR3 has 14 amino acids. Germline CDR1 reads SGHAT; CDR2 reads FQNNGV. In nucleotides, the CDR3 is TGTGCCAGCAGCTTAGATGGGGGGCCACAAGCGCAGTATTTT. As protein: CASSLDGGPQAQYF.